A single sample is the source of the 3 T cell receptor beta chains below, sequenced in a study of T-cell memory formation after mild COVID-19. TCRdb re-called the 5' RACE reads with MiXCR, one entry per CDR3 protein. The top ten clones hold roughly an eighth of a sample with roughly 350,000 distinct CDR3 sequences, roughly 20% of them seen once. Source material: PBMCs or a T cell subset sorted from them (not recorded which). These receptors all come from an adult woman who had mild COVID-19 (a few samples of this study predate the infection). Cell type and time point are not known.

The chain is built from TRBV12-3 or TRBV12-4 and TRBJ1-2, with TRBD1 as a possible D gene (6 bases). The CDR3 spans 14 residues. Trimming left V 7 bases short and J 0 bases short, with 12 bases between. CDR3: CASTRTVTNYGYTF. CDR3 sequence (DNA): TGTGCCAGCACCCGGACAGTGACTAACTATGGCTACACCTTC.

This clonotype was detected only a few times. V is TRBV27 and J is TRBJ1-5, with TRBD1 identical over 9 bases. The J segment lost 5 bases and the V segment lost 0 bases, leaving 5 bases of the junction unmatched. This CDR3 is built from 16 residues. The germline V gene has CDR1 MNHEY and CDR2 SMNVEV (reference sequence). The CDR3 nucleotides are TGTGCCAGCAGTTTATCCGGACAGGGGCAAGATCAGCCCCAGCATTTT. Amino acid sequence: CASSLSGQGQDQPQHF.

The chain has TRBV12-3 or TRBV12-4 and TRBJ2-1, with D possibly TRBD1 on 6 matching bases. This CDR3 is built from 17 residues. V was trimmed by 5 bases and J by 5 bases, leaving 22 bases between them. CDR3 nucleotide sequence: TGTGCCAGCAGTCTCCTCGGTTGGGGCAGGGGTCACAATGAGCAGTTCTTC. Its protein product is CASSLLGWGRGHNEQFF.